These T cell receptor beta chains were read from a single sample in a study of blood T cell repertoires in COVID-19. Method: immunoSEQ multiplex PCR; TCRdb's copy keeps in-frame clones and lacks some. This table has some 310,000 clones, almost 90% appearing once. The sequencing sample was made of peripheral blood. The receptors originated from a woman in her twenties or thirties with COVID-19, enrolled during active disease. Both conserved end residues are part of each CDR3. A D gene is named only where the DNA matches it firmly. For some rows the clone size is stated as once, few or many, or as a class when expanded; others skip it.

j_gene | d_gene | abundance | v_gene | CDR3aa | CDR3nt
TRBJ1-2 | TRBD1 | - | TRBV6-5 | CASRVLGTARYGYTF | TGTGCCAGCAGGGTCCTCGGGACAGCCCGCTATGGCTACACCTTC
TRBJ2-7 | - | - | TRBV27 | CASRESIISYEQYF | TGTGCCAGCCGGGAGAGCATAATCTCCTACGAGCAGTACTTC
TRBJ1-1 | TRBD1 | - | TRBV11-2 | CASSLVTGIVWVEAFF | TGTGCCAGCAGCTTAGTGACAGGGATAGTATGGGTTGAAGCTTTCTTT
TRBJ1-2 | TRBD1 | once | TRBV7-2 | CASSTRTGEGYGYTF | TGTGCCAGCAGCACAAGGACAGGGGAAGGCTATGGCTACACCTTC
TRBJ2-1 | - | once | TRBV3-1/TRBV3-2 | CASSQVNNEQFF | TGTGCCAGCAGCCAAGTAAATAATGAGCAGTTCTTC
TRBJ1-1 | - | - | TRBV11-3 | CASSQRTGSMNTEAFF | TGTGCCAGCAGCCAGCGGACGGGAAGTATGAACACTGAAGCTTTCTTT
TRBJ2-1 | TRBD1 | once | TRBV7-3 | CASSSSTGANNEQFF | TGTGCCAGCAGCTCGTCGACAGGGGCTAACAATGAGCAGTTCTTC
TRBJ1-2 | TRBD1 | - | TRBV5-1 | CASSLATGGSYGYTF | TGCGCCAGCAGCTTGGCCACAGGGGGCTCCTATGGCTACACCTTC
TRBJ2-7 | - | - | TRBV29-1 | CSVEEEAGSNYEQYF | TGCAGCGTTGAAGAGGAGGCCGGGAGTAACTACGAGCAGTACTTC
TRBJ2-1 | TRBD2 | - | TRBV20-1 | CSASIPSGSYEQFF | TGCAGTGCTAGTATCCCTAGCGGGAGCTATGAGCAGTTCTTC
TRBJ2-1 | TRBD2 | - | TRBV19 | CASSLSSGSSYNEQFF | TGTGCCAGTAGTCTGAGTAGCGGGAGTAGTTACAATGAGCAGTTCTTC
TRBJ1-2 | - | - | TRBV11-2 | CASSLGAVGYTF | TGTGCCAGCAGCTTAGGGGCCGTTGGCTACACCTTC
TRBJ2-2 | - | - | TRBV5-8 | CASSSEAGRGNTGELFF | TGTGCCAGCAGCTCGGAGGCGGGACGAGGGAACACCGGGGAGCTGTTTTTT
TRBJ2-3 | - | - | TRBV6-5 | CASRIADTQYF | TGTGCCAGCAGAATAGCAGATACGCAGTATTTT
TRBJ2-2 | TRBD2 | - | TRBV14 | CASSRLSGSNGELFF | TGTGCCAGCAGCCGATTGAGCGGGAGTAACGGGGAGCTGTTTTTT
TRBJ2-7 | - | - | TRBV4-1 | CASSQVGSAGEQYF | TGCGCCAGCAGCCAAGTCGGGAGCGCGGGCGAGCAGTACTTC
TRBJ2-1 | TRBD2 | - | TRBV27 | CASSSGTSGRYNEQFF | TGTGCCAGCAGTTCCGGGACTAGCGGGAGGTACAATGAGCAGTTCTTC
TRBJ1-1 | - | - | TRBV28 | CASSPLDATGNTEAFF | TGTGCCAGCAGTCCCCTGGACGCGACAGGGAACACTGAAGCTTTCTTT
TRBJ1-2 | - | once | TRBV27 | CASSLDGNGHTF | TGTGCCAGCAGTTTGGACGGGAATGGCCACACCTTC
TRBJ1-2 | TRBD1 | - | TRBV5-5 | CASSLYGGRGDGYTF | TGTGCCAGCAGCTTGTATGGCGGCAGGGGGGATGGCTACACCTTC
TRBJ1-2 | - | once | TRBV9 | CASSPRITGPGGYTF | TGTGCCAGCAGCCCACGAATTACAGGGCCCGGAGGCTACACCTTC
TRBJ1-6 | - | - | TRBV28 | CASKLAEGRNSPLHF | TGTGCCAGCAAACTTGCGGAGGGTCGGAATTCACCCCTCCACTTT
TRBJ2-5 | - | - | TRBV15 | CATSRDSQETQYF | TGTGCCACCAGCAGGGACAGTCAAGAGACCCAGTACTTC
TRBJ1-5 | TRBD1 | - | TRBV24-1 | CATSDTGTGAYSNQPQHF | TGTGCCACCAGTGATACCGGGACAGGGGCGTATAGCAATCAGCCCCAGCATTTT
TRBJ2-1 | TRBD2 | - | TRBV11-2 | CASSLDTSSGSPRFF | TGTGCCAGCAGCTTAGACACTTCTAGCGGGAGCCCTAGGTTCTTC
TRBJ2-2 | - | - | TRBV5-5 | CASSLGRTTGELFF | TGTGCCAGCAGCTTGGGCAGAACCACCGGGGAGCTGTTTTTT
TRBJ2-7 | TRBD2 | - | TRBV5-1 | CASSGNVGGYEQYF | TGCGCCAGCAGCGGTAATGTGGGAGGGTACGAGCAGTACTTC
TRBJ2-7 | TRBD1 | - | TRBV5-1 | CASSLAEGDRGLEQYF | TGCGCCAGCAGCTTGGCCGAGGGAGACAGGGGGCTTGAGCAGTACTTC
TRBJ2-3 | TRBD2 | - | TRBV7-7 | CASSSGLAVTDTQYF | TGTGCCAGCAGCTCGGGACTAGCGGTCACAGATACGCAGTATTTT
TRBJ2-1 | TRBD1 | - | TRBV29-1 | CSANTRDARGHNEQFF | TGCAGCGCCAATACCCGAGATGCCAGGGGGCACAATGAGCAGTTCTTC
TRBJ2-1 | TRBD2 | - | TRBV15 | CATSRDRGDEQFF | TGTGCCACCAGCAGAGATCGGGGGGATGAGCAGTTCTTC
TRBJ1-3 | TRBD1 | - | TRBV7-2 | CASSLNPTGTGNTIYF | TGTGCCAGCAGCTTGAATCCGACAGGGACTGGAAACACCATATATTTT
TRBJ2-1 | - | - | TRBV14 | CASSQVRVSEQFF | TGTGCCAGCAGCCAAGTCCGCGTATCTGAGCAGTTCTTC
TRBJ2-1 | TRBD1 | - | TRBV6-4 | CASSDSSGGVDEQFF | TGTGCCAGCAGTGACTCGTCAGGGGGTGTAGATGAGCAGTTCTTC
TRBJ1-1 | - | - | TRBV29-1 | CSVGGGNTEAFF | TGCAGCGTTGGGGGGGGCAACACTGAAGCTTTCTTT